This TCR beta chain was identified in a study of T cell changes during pregnancy in multiple sclerosis. Using immunoSEQ multiplex PCR, the repertoire was profiled, and TCRdb retains in-frame clones only, with some absent. The repertoire consists of 60,000 to 70,000 clones, with 91% occurring once and the leading ten covering 1% to 1.5%. Germline CDR1 is SGDLS and CDR2 is YYNGEE. V was clipped by 0 bases and J by 4 bases, with 19 bases between them. The CDR3 is 17 residues long. The chain is built from TRBV9 and TRBJ1-1; D perhaps matches TRBD1 (5 bases). Here the sequenced sample was peripheral blood, taken after pregnancy. The receptor comes from a female donor in good health, enrolled as a control in a pregnancy study. The CDR3 reads CASSVAFIGVSGTEAFF. The CDR3 bases are TGTGCCAGCAGCGTAGCTTTTATAGGGGTTTCGGGCACTGAAGCTTTCTTT.